The subject of this entry is one T cell receptor beta chain. Its antigen is undetermined. The source of the sample is a study of somatic mutations in cytotoxic T cells in rheumatoid arthritis. Study-wide background: Patient blood, which was peripheral blood collected as 30 ml EDTA, was drawn right after diagnosis and before any treatment started. In some cases, T-cell populations stained with V beta antibodies were flow-sorted at nearly 100% purity, and these included V beta1+ cells sequenced for TCRB.

Germline V gene data show CDR1 as DFQATT and CDR2 as SNEGSKA (reference sequence). Trimming shortened V by 0 bases and J by 10 bases, and 7 bases separated the two germline ends. The CDR3 covers 11 residues. Libraries were prepared by immunoSEQ multiplex PCR; TCRdb keeps only in-frame clonotypes and omits some of them. The sample lists about 20,000 clones, around 83% occurring once. Study-level results: Patients with a largest CD8+ clone exceeding 20% of CD8+ cells numbered about an eighth of the roughly 60.

Sequencing used CD8+ T cells sorted from blood. The receptor's source is an adult with rheumatoid arthritis. The chain links TRBV20-1 to TRBJ2-1; no firm D call. The CDR3 sequence: CSARDAREQFF. CDR3 DNA: TGCAGTGCTAGAGATGCCAGGGAGCAGTTCTTC.